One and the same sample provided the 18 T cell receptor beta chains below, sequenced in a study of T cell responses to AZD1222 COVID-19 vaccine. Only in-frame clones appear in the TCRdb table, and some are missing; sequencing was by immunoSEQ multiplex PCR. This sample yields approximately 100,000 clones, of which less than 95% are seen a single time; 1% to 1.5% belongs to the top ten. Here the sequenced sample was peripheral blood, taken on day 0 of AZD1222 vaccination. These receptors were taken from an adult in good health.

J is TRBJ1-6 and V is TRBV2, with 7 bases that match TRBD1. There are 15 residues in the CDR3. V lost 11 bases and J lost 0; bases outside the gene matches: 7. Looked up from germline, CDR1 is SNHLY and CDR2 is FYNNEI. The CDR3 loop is CAQGEGSSYNSPLHF. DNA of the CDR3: TGTGCCCAGGGGGAGGGGAGCTCCTATAATTCACCCCTCCACTTT.

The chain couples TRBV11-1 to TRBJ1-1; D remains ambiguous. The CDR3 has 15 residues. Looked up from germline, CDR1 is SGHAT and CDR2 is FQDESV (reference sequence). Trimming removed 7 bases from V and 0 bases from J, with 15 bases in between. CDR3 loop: CASTTTGTLNTEAFF. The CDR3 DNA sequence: TGTGCCAGCACCACCACGGGCACATTGAACACTGAAGCTTTCTTT. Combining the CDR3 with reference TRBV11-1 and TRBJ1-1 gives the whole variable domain EAEVAQSPRYKITEKSQAVAFWCDPISGHATLYWYRQILGQGPELLVQFQDESVVDDSQLPKDRFSAERLKGVDSTLKIQPAELGDSAMYLCASTTTGTLNTEAFFGQGTRLTVV.

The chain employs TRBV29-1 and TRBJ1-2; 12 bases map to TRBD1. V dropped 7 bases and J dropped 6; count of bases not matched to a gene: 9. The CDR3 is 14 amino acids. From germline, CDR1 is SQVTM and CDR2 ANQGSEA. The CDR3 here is CSAPPGQGADGYTF. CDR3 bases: TGCAGCGCCCCTCCGGGACAGGGGGCGGATGGCTACACCTTC.

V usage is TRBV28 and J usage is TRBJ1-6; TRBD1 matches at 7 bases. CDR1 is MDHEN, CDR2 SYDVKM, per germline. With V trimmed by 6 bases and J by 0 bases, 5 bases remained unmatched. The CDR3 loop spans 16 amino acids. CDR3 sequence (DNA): TGTGCCAGCAGCGACAACAGGGGCTCCTATAATTCACCCCTCCACTTT. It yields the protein CASSDNRGSYNSPLHF.

This chain's CDR3 is CASTKDRVHEQYF. In DNA form, the CDR3 reads TGTGCCAGCACTAAGGACAGGGTCCACGAGCAGTACTTC. The chain joins TRBV12-3 or TRBV12-4 to TRBJ2-7, with 8 bases identical to TRBD1. V dropped 7 bases and J dropped 5; count of bases not matched to a gene: 7. The length of the CDR3 is 13 residues.

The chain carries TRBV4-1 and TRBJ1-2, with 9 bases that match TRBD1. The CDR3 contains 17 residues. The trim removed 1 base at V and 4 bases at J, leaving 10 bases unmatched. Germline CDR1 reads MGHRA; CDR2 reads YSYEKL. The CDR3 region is CASSQAVGTGQFYGYTF. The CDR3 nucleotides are TGCGCCAGCAGCCAAGCCGTGGGGACAGGGCAATTCTATGGCTACACCTTC.

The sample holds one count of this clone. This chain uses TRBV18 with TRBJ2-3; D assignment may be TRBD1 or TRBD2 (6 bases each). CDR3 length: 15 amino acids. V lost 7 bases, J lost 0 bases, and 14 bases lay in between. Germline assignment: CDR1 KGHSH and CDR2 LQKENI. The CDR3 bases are TGTGCCAGCTTCGGGGGCGGATCTAGCACAGATACGCAGTATTTT. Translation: CASFGGGSSTDTQYF.

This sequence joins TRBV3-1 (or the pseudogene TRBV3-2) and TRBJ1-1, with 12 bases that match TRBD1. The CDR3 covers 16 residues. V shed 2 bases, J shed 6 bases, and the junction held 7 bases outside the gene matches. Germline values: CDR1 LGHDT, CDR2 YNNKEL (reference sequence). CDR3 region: CASSQSGDRGLPEAFF. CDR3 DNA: TGTGCCAGCAGCCAATCTGGGGACAGGGGGCTTCCTGAAGCTTTCTTT.

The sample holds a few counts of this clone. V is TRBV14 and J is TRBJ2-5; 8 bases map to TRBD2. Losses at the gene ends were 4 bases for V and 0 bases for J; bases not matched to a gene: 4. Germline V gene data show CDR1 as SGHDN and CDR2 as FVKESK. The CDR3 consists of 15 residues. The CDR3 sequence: CASSPRGGHQETQYF. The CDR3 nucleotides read TGTGCCAGCAGCCCACGGGGGGGTCACCAAGAGACCCAGTACTTC.

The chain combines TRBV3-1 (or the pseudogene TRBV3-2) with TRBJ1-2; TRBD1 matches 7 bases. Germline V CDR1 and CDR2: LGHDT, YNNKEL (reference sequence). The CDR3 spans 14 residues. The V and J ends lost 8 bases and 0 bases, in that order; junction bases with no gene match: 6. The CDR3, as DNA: TGTGCCAGCGCAGCCGGGACAGCTAACTATGGCTACACCTTC. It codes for CASAAGTANYGYTF.

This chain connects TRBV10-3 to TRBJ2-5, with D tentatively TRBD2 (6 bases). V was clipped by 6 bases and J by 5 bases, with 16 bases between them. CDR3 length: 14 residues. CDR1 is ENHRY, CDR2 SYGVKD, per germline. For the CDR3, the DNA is TGTGCCATCAGGCGGGAAGGGGCAGCCGAGACCCAGTACTTC. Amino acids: CAIRREGAAETQYF.

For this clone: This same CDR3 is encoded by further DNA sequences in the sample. CDR3 nucleotide sequence: TGTGCCAGCAGTCAGGGGGCCGACAATCAGCCCCAGCATTTT. Protein: CASSQGADNQPQHF. This rearrangement joins TRBV27 to TRBJ1-5; 8 nucleotides align to TRBD1. J gave up 3 bases and V 5 bases, and 3 bases lay outside the gene matches. The CDR3 spans 14 residues. CDR1 MNHEY and CDR2 SMNVEV come from the germline V gene (reference sequence).

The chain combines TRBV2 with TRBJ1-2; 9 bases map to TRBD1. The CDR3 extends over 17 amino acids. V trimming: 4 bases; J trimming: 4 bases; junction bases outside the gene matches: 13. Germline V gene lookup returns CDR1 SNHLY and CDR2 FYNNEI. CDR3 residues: CASSVGPGTGRIYGYTF. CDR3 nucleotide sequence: TGTGCCAGCAGTGTAGGGCCCGGGACAGGGCGTATCTATGGCTACACCTTC.

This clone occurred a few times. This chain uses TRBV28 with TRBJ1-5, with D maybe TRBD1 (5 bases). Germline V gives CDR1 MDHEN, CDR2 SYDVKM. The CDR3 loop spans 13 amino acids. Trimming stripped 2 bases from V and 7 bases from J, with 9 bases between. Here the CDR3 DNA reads TGTGCCAGCAGTTTAATAAGGGACCAGCCCCAGCATTTT. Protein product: CASSLIRDQPQHF.

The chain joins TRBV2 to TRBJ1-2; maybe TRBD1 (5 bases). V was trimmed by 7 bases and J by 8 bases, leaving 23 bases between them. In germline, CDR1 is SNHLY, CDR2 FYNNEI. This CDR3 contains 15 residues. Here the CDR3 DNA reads TGTGCCAGCACCGAGGGACGCTTCCCTATCGGGGGCTACACCTTC. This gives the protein CASTEGRFPIGGYTF.

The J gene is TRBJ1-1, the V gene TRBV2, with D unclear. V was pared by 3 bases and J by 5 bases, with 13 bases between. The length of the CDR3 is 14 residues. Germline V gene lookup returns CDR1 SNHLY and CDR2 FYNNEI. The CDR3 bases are TGTGCCAGCAGTGAGGGAGGACTGAGGACTGAAGCTTTCTTT. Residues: CASSEGGLRTEAFF.

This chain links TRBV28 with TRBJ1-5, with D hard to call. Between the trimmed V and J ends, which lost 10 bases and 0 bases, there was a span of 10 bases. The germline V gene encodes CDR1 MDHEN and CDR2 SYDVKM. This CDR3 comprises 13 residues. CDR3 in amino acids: CATGPYSNQPQHF. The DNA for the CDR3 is TGTGCCACAGGACCGTATAGCAATCAGCCCCAGCATTTT.

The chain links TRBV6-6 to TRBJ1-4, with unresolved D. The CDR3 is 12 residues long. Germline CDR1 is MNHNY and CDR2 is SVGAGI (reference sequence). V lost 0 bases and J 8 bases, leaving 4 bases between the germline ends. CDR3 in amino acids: CASSYSGEKLFF. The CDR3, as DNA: TGTGCCAGCAGTTACTCGGGCGAAAAACTGTTTTTT.